This section outlines one T cell receptor (beta chain) sequence together with its context. Its target is unknown. These data belong to a study of T cell responses to AZD1222 COVID-19 vaccine. Overall study context: Investigators merged groups given second doses at roughly 4 or roughly 12 weeks. Study outcomes and limitations: Reportedly, nearly half of unique spike TCRs recognized epitopes outside B.1.351/B.1.1.7 mutations.

Germline V gene sequence: CDR1 LNHDA, CDR2 SQIVND (reference sequence). This CDR3 is 16 amino acids long. Trimming pared 3 bases from V and 2 bases from J, leaving 16 bases between. Generated by immunoSEQ multiplex PCR, the TCRdb table keeps only in-frame clones and is missing some. The sample includes over 120,000 clones, roughly 91% of them seen just once. The input for sequencing was peripheral blood, taken on day 0 of AZD1222 vaccination. The origin of this receptor is an adult in good health. V usage is TRBV19 and J usage is TRBJ1-2; weak D call: TRBD1 (5 bases). The CDR3 region has the DNA TGTGCCAGTAGTATGGGACTTTTCGAACCCAACTATGGCTACACCTTC. It yields the protein CASSMGLFEPNYGYTF.